Below, 21 T cell receptor beta chains from the same sample are listed, as sequenced in a study of Ad26.COV2.S vaccination and SARS-CoV-2 variants (dated by TCRdb to about 2021). The library was made by the immunoSEQ multiplex PCR assay. The table comes from immuneACCESS by way of TCRdb, which keeps in-frame sequences with V and J called. Part of the clones is missing from these tables; in studies checked, under half for an unresolved V gene and the rest for unknown reasons. The sample table contains about 370,000 clones; only one count was recorded for more than 85% of them. 3.5% of the sample is in the top ten clones. This specimen's treatment or condition label, interpreted: about 20 received Ad26.COV2.S at low or high dose, single or two shots; roughly five received placebo; per-sample allocation not given. Repertoires of vaccine and placebo recipients were sequenced from samples taken on day 63 after the first injection.

This sample comprised peripheral blood, obtained in a trial of Ad26.COV2.S vaccine versus placebo. These receptors were collected from a person aged 18-60 years who received the Ad26.COV2.S COVID-19 vaccine or a placebo.

V is TRBV4-3 and J is TRBJ1-1; a possible D gene is TRBD1 (6 bases). The CDR3 runs 13 residues. The germline V gene has CDR1 LGHNA and CDR2 YSLEER. V was cut by 3 bases and J by 5 bases, with 10 bases left in between. The CDR3 loop reads CASSHQGRTEAFF. In DNA form, the CDR3 reads TGCGCCAGCAGCCACCAGGGGCGAACTGAAGCTTTCTTT.

CDR3 amino acids: CASSDLGAPPGYTF. The CDR3 nucleotides are TGTGCCAGCAGTGATCTGGGGGCTCCTCCTGGCTACACCTTC. V usage is TRBV6-4 and J usage is TRBJ1-2, with D tentatively TRBD1 (6 bases). The V and J ends lost 3 bases and 7 bases respectively, with 15 bases between them. The germline V gene encodes CDR1 MRHNA and CDR2 SNTAGT. There are 14 residues in the CDR3.

The V gene is TRBV5-4, the J gene TRBJ1-2; possibly TRBD1 for D (5 bases). The germline gives CDR1 SGHNT, CDR2 YYREEE (reference sequence). The CDR3 is made up of 15 amino acids. Trimming cost V 0 bases and J 1 base, with 10 bases left between them. The CDR3 spells CASSLVSGLNYGYTF. CDR3 nucleotides: TGTGCCAGCAGCTTGGTGTCAGGGCTTAACTATGGCTACACCTTC.

J is TRBJ2-7 and V is TRBV5-5; D is undetermined. Trimming cost V 3 bases and J 2 bases, with 15 bases left between them. The CDR3 has 15 amino acids. The germline V gene has CDR1 SGHKS and CDR2 YYEKEE (reference sequence). CDR3 DNA: TGTGCCAGCAGCTCAATGGGTCCTATTACCTACGAGCAGTACTTC. Its protein is CASSSMGPITYEQYF.

The chain carries TRBV29-1 and TRBJ2-6, with no clear D. Germline V CDR1 and CDR2: SQVTM, ANQGSEA. The length of the CDR3 is 13 residues. V dropped 7 bases and J dropped 2 bases, with 9 bases sitting between them. The CDR3 protein is CSARQAGANVLTF. The CDR3 nucleotides are TGCAGCGCCCGGCAAGCTGGGGCCAACGTCCTGACTTTC.

The rearrangement uses TRBV5-4 and TRBJ1-6; TRBD1 aligns across 8 bases. The CDR3 runs 15 residues. V trimming: 3 bases; J trimming: 7 bases; junction bases outside the gene matches: 6. Germline-derived CDR1 and CDR2 are SGHNT and YYREEE (reference sequence). CDR3 residues: CASSYNRGRNSPLHF. The CDR3 DNA reads as TGTGCCAGCAGCTACAACAGGGGGAGAAATTCACCCCTCCACTTT.

V and J are TRBV19 and TRBJ2-3; D not resolved. From germline, CDR1 is LNHDA and CDR2 SQIVND (reference sequence). The V end lost 3 bases, the J end lost 1 base, and 5 bases lay between the germline ends. This CDR3 contains 13 residues. CDR3 region: CASSIQGTDTQYF. In nucleotides, the CDR3 is TGTGCCAGTAGTATCCAGGGCACAGATACGCAGTATTTT.

The V call is TRBV10-2, the J call TRBJ2-7; D is perhaps TRBD2 (7 bases). The V end lost 4 bases, the J end lost 3 bases, and 13 bases lay between the germline ends. The CDR3 loop spans 14 amino acids. Germline CDR1 reads WSHSY; CDR2 reads SAAADI. This CDR3 reads CASSVGGRLYEQYF. In DNA, the CDR3 is TGCGCCAGCAGTGTCGGGGGGCGCCTCTACGAGCAGTACTTC.

For the CDR3, the DNA is TGTGCCAGTAACCAGGGGGCTAGTGGTGGCTACACCTTC. Translated: CASNQGASGGYTF. The chain carries TRBV19 and TRBJ1-2; 8 bases are shared with TRBD1. V was clipped by 7 bases and J by 7 bases; unmatched bases: 8. CDR1 is LNHDA, CDR2 SQIVND, per germline (reference sequence). This CDR3 comprises 13 residues.

This chain connects TRBV11-2 to TRBJ2-5; D gene ambiguous. CDR1 is SGHAT, CDR2 FQNNGV, per germline. The CDR3 covers 13 residues. Trimming cost V 0 bases and J 9 bases, with 11 bases left between them. CDR3 DNA sequence: TGTGCCAGCAGCTTAGAAGCCAGCTTTCCCCAGTACTTC. Protein: CASSLEASFPQYF.

A word on this clone: Additional DNA sequences in this sample encode the identical CDR3. V is TRBV3-1 (or the pseudogene TRBV3-2) and J is TRBJ1-1; D is unresolved. The CDR3 runs 11 residues. Trimming took off 1 base at V and 5 bases at J, with 2 bases between the two ends. CDR1 is LGHDT, CDR2 YNNKEL, per germline (reference sequence). CDR3 nucleotides: TGTGCCAGCAGCCAAGGGACTGAAGCTTTCTTT. This translates into CASSQGTEAFF.

This clone showed up just once. In nucleotides, the CDR3 is TGCGCCAGCAGCCAAGTCGGGCCAAATCAGCCCCAGCATTTT. Translating it yields CASSQVGPNQPQHF. The rearrangement uses TRBV4-1 and TRBJ1-5; D gene unclear. The CDR3 extends over 14 amino acids. In germline, CDR1 is MGHRA, CDR2 YSYEKL. V lost 1 base, J lost 4 bases, and 8 bases lay in between.

In regard to this clone: Distinct nucleotide sequences in the sample also encode this CDR3. This chain connects TRBV18 to TRBJ1-5; D remains ambiguous. This CDR3 has 12 amino acids. Germline CDR1 and CDR2: KGHSH and LQKENI. Between the trimmed V and J ends, which lost 3 bases and 4 bases, there was a span of 4 bases. This CDR3 is CASSPGNQPQHF. For the CDR3, the DNA is TGTGCCAGCTCACCGGGGAATCAGCCCCAGCATTTT.

The chain has TRBV6-5 and TRBJ1-2; D possibly corresponds to TRBD1 (6 bases). The V and J ends lost 7 bases and 5 bases respectively, with 20 bases between them. The length of the CDR3 is 15 residues. The V gene's germline CDR1 is MNHEY and CDR2 SVGAGI. The CDR3 reads CASTRRAGALYGYTF. Written as DNA, the CDR3 is TGTGCCAGCACAAGGAGGGCAGGGGCTTTATATGGCTACACCTTC.

This clone was seen only once. This rearrangement joins TRBV11-3 to TRBJ2-3; D may be TRBD1 (6 bases). V dropped 5 bases and J dropped 0 bases, with 21 bases sitting between them. Germline V gene sequence: CDR1 SGHNT, CDR2 YENEEA. The length of the CDR3 is 18 residues. CDR3 in DNA: TGTGCCAGCAGCCGCGGTATCCGGACAGAGCACAGCACAGATACGCAGTATTTT. Translated, it gives CASSRGIRTEHSTDTQYF.

The genes are TRBV7-6 and TRBJ2-1; possibly TRBD1 for D (5 bases). Germline assignment: CDR1 SGHVS and CDR2 FNYEAQ. Trimming removed 1 base from V and 3 bases from J, with 13 bases in between. This CDR3 has 16 residues. The CDR3 DNA reads as TGTGCCAGCAGCTTAGGCTCAGGGTTGTACTACAATGAGCAGTTCTTC. Translated, it gives CASSLGSGLYYNEQFF.

The gene calls are TRBV7-9 and TRBJ2-6, with D unresolved. The V and J ends lost 1 base and 1 base respectively, with 5 bases between them. The germline V gene encodes CDR1 SEHNR and CDR2 FQNEAQ (reference sequence). This CDR3 is 15 amino acids long. The CDR3 loop reads CASSLGRSGANVLTF. Written as DNA, the CDR3 is TGTGCCAGCAGCTTAGGGCGGTCTGGGGCCAACGTCCTGACTTTC.

The gene calls are TRBV18 and TRBJ1-5; a weak D match, TRBD1 (5 bases). This CDR3 is built from 13 residues. The germline CDR1 and CDR2 sequences are KGHSH and LQKENI. V was shortened by 6 bases and J by 6 bases, with 12 bases between the two germline ends. DNA for the CDR3: TGTGCCAGCTCCGTGGGGGGAAGTCAGCCCCAGCATTTT. This translates into CASSVGGSQPQHF.

The V and J genes are TRBV11-2 and TRBJ1-2; the D is unclear. CDR1 and CDR2 (germline): SGHAT, FQNNGV. Trimming took 5 bases from V and 6 from J, leaving 13 bases between them. This CDR3 is 13 amino acids long. The CDR3 region is CASSLGGNHGYTF. The CDR3 nucleotides are TGTGCCAGCAGCCTAGGCGGGAACCATGGCTACACCTTC.

Concerning this clone itself: The same CDR3 can be traced to other DNA sequences in this sample. The rearrangement joins TRBV11-2 to TRBJ1-1; D is ambiguous. Germline loops: CDR1 SGHAT, CDR2 FQNNGV. V was clipped by 5 bases and J by 1 base, with 8 bases between them. This CDR3 has 13 amino acids. In DNA form, the CDR3 reads TGTGCCAGCAGCCTACGGGAGAACACTGAAGCTTTCTTT. Translation gives CASSLRENTEAFF. The full variable domain, rest sourced from reference TRBV11-2 and TRBJ1-1, is EAGVAQSPRYKIIEKRQSVAFWCNPISGHATLYWYQQILGQGPKLLIQFQNNGVVDDSQLPKDRFSAERLKGVDSTLKIQPAKLEDSAVYLCASSLRENTEAFFGQGTRLTVV.

This clone was observed a handful of times. V gene TRBV7-9 combines with J gene TRBJ2-3; a possible D gene is TRBD2 (6 bases). V was trimmed by 5 bases and J by 7 bases, leaving 16 bases between them. This CDR3 has 14 residues. CDR1 and CDR2 (germline): SEHNR, FQNEAQ (reference sequence). CDR3 coding DNA: TGTGCCAGCAGCAATTTTCTGGGGAGGAATACGCAGTATTTT. Translation gives CASSNFLGRNTQYF.